This T cell receptor (beta chain) was observed in a study of OX40 agonist ivuxolimab in advanced cancers. Overall study context: Treatment of patients was with ivuxolimab, an agonistic anti-OX40 (CD134) antibody. Findings and limits, study-wide: Low clonal expansion, among the lowest seen, marked partial responders at 0.1-3.0 mg/kg. Clonal expansion from baseline to week 6 occurred in both CD4+ and CD8+ T cells.

Method: immunoSEQ multiplex PCR; TCRdb's copy keeps in-frame clones and lacks some. The sample carries roughly 60,000 clones, about 82% recorded once. As for this clone: Its specificity is unknown.

This receptor was taken from an adult with an advanced solid tumor such as melanoma, head and neck, liver or kidney cancer. Sequenced material: CD4+ or CD8+ T cells sorted from blood, taken in a trial of the OX40 agonist ivuxolimab.

Written as DNA, the CDR3 is TGTGCCAGCACCTCGGGGGATCAGCCCCAGCATTTT. This sequence encodes CASTSGDQPQHF. The genes are TRBV2 and TRBJ1-5; maybe TRBD1 (5 bases). Trimming took off 7 bases at V and 5 bases at J, with 9 bases between the two ends. Germline V gene lookup returns CDR1 SNHLY and CDR2 FYNNEI. The CDR3 consists of 12 residues.